This record concerns one T cell receptor beta chain sequence. The antigen is not known. The data stem from a study of Graves' ophthalmopathy and Graves' hyperthyroidism. V was clipped by 0 bases and J by 4 bases, with 10 bases between them. The germline V gene encodes CDR1 MGHRA and CDR2 YSYEKL. This CDR3 has 15 residues. The study's findings and limits: Most thyroid-expanded clonotypes exceeding 0.001 frequency were also found in blood.

From RNA, the CDR3 regions of TCR beta chains were amplified and sequenced. After a first-round RT-PCR with HTBI primers, a second-round multiplex PCR was run. A single record per CDR3 protein comes from TCRdb applying MiXCR to the multiplex PCR reads. The profile shows about 590,000 distinct CDR3 sequences, just under 40% of them singletons. The receptor's source is an adult man with Graves' hyperthyroidism. The chain joins TRBV4-1 to TRBJ1-5; D gene unclear. The specimen was peripheral blood or thyroid tissue (not recorded which). CDR3 amino acids: CASSQEQSLNQPQHF. CDR3 DNA: TGCGCCAGCAGCCAAGAACAGAGCCTAAATCAGCCCCAGCATTTT.